The subject of this entry is one T cell receptor (beta chain). What it recognizes is unknown. The sample is drawn from a study of CD8 T cells in Susac syndrome. Whole-study results and caveats: The study admitted that it had a relatively small number of individuals in its TCR sequencing and HLA analysis.

Germline CDR1 LGHNA, CDR2 YSLEER. The ends lost 0 bases at V and 5 bases at J; junction bases unmatched: 1. The CDR3 consists of 14 residues. The RNA, about 0.5 to 1 ug, was put through reverse transcription using random hexamers. TCR beta CDR3 was amplified by immunoSEQ multiplex PCR. This amplification extended across 54 Vbeta and 13 Jbeta segments. TCRdb used MiXCR to reprocess the immunoSEQ multiplex PCR reads, holding one entry per CDR3 protein. Here the sample spans around 120,000 distinct CDR3 sequences, about 94% being singletons. The specimen sequenced was CD4+ T cells from PBMCs. This TCR was recovered from a human donor with multiple sclerosis. This rearrangement joins TRBV4-3 to TRBJ1-5, with 7 positions matching TRBD1. CDR3 protein: CASSQDRGDQPQHF. The CDR3 DNA reads as TGCGCCAGCAGCCAAGACAGGGGGGATCAGCCCCAGCATTTT.